The following is a TCR beta chain sequence with its context. The assay was immunoSEQ multiplex PCR, and TCRdb's table has in-frame clones only and misses some. The sample lists 50,000 to 55,000 clones; more than 80% were seen once. The data stem from a study of OX40 agonist ivuxolimab in advanced cancers. Study information: Ivuxolimab, which is an agonistic anti-OX40 (CD134) antibody, was administered to the patients.

The V segment lost 8 bases and the J segment 9 bases; nucleotides outside the gene matches: 11. There are 14 residues in the CDR3. From germline, CDR1 is SGHTA and CDR2 FQGTGA. The receptor comes from an adult with an advanced solid tumor such as melanoma, head and neck, liver or kidney cancer. The sample here was CD4+ or CD8+ T cells sorted from blood, taken in a trial of the OX40 agonist ivuxolimab. The chain combines TRBV7-3 with TRBJ2-1, with 9 bases identical to TRBD1. The CDR3 spells CASGFGTGRGEQFF. CDR3 nucleotide sequence: TGTGCCAGCGGGTTTGGGACAGGGAGAGGTGAGCAGTTCTTC.